Presented here are 5 T cell receptor beta chains from one specimen sequenced in a study of PD-1 blockade in classical Hodgkin lymphoma. Relapses following autologous stem cell transplantation were seen in all patients, with brentuximab vedotin exposure varying. The table came from immunoSEQ multiplex PCR; TCRdb's copy has only in-frame clones and leaves some out. The sample records thousands of clones, 80% to 90% being singletons. The starting material was peripheral blood mononuclear cells (PBMCs), obtained at baseline. Receptors were obtained from a human donor with classical Hodgkin lymphoma.

The V gene is TRBV9, the J gene TRBJ2-5; D gene unclear. There are 13 residues in the CDR3. Trimming took 0 bases from V and 1 from J, leaving 4 bases between them. The germline CDR1 and CDR2 sequences are SGDLS and YYNGEE. The chain's CDR3 is CASSVDFQETQYF. The CDR3, as DNA: TGTGCCAGCAGCGTAGATTTCCAAGAGACCCAGTACTTC.

The chain joins TRBV5-1 to TRBJ2-2; 7 bases map to TRBD2. Germline CDR1 is SGHRS and CDR2 is YFSETQ. V was clipped by 8 bases and J by 1 base; unmatched bases: 5. This CDR3 has 14 residues. The CDR3 DNA reads TGCGCCAGTGCGGCGGGAGAGAACACCGGGGAGCTGTTTTTT. Translating gives CASAAGENTGELFF.

V is TRBV18 and J is TRBJ1-5; a possible D gene is TRBD1 (6 bases). The CDR3 spans 16 residues. Looked up from germline, CDR1 is KGHSH and CDR2 is LQKENI. Trimming stripped 2 bases from V and 4 bases from J, with 15 bases between. CDR3 amino acids: CASSPGSGGRNQPQHF. CDR3 DNA sequence: TGTGCCAGCTCACCAGGCTCCGGGGGCCGGAATCAGCCCCAGCATTTT.

The rearrangement joins TRBV5-4 to TRBJ2-2; 8 positions agree with TRBD1. Per germline, CDR1 SGHNT and CDR2 YYREEE (reference sequence). The CDR3 has 14 residues. The ends lost 0 bases at V and 5 bases at J; junction bases unmatched: 0. The CDR3 DNA reads TGTGCCAGCAGCTTGGACAGGGGGACCGGGGAGCTGTTTTTT. Its protein product is CASSLDRGTGELFF.

In nucleotides, the CDR3 is TGTGCCAGCAGCGTTCGGGGGACGGCCACAGATACGCAGTATTTT. Translated, it gives CASSVRGTATDTQYF. The rearrangement joins TRBV9 to TRBJ2-3; D possibly corresponds to TRBD2 (6 bases). With 2 bases removed from V and 2 bases from J, the gap between germline ends came to 12 bases. CDR3 length: 15 residues. CDR1 is SGDLS, CDR2 YYNGEE, per germline. The full variable domain, in which reference TRBV9 and TRBJ2-3 provide the parts outside the CDR3, is DSGVTQTPKHLITATGQRVTLRCSPRSGDLSVYWYQQSLDQGLQFLIQYYNGEERAKGNILERFSAQQFPDLHSELNLSSLELGDSALYFCASSVRGTATDTQYFGPGTRLTVL.